Sequencing of this TCR beta chain was carried out in a study of radiotherapy plus CTLA-4 blockade in lung cancer. Study background: Among patients, roughly 18% showed objective responses, and approximately 31% had disease control. General study points: Reportedly, early blood T cell clone dynamics best predicted response, with interferon-beta. TCR clones of tumor origin grew in blood after radiotherapy plus ipilimumab.

V lost 0 bases and J lost 4, with 12 bases in between. The CDR3 runs to 15 residues. The germline V gene has CDR1 SGHNT and CDR2 YENEEA. Patients had chemo-refractory metastatic non-small-cell lung cancer and received focal radiation plus CTLA-4 blockade that used ipilimumab. With regard to this clone: The target antigen is unknown.

Data came from immunoSEQ multiplex PCR; TCRdb stores just in-frame clones and leaves some out. Of 45,000 or so clones in the sample, around 76% were seen once. The receptor comes from a human donor with non-small cell lung cancer who had stable disease on radiotherapy plus ipilimumab. The rearrangement uses TRBV11-3 and TRBJ1-1; the D gene is possibly TRBD1 (5 bases). Sequencing used peripheral blood, obtained from a patient treated with radiotherapy plus ipilimumab. Written as DNA, the CDR3 is TGTGCCAGCAGCTTAGACGGAGGAGGGACCACTGAAGCTTTCTTT. As protein: CASSLDGGGTTEAFF.